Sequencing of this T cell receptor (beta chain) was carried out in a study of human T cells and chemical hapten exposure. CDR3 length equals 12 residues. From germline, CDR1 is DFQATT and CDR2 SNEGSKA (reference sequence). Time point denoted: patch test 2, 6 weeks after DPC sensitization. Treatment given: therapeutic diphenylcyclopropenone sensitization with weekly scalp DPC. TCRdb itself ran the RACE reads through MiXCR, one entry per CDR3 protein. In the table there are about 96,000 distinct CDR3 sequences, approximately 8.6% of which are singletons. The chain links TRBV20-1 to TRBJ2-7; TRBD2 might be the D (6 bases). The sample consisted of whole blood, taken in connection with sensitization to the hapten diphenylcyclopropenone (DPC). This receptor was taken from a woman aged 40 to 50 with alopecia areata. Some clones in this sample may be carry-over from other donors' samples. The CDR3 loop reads CSPSGLPYEQYF. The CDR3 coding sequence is TGCAGCCCCTCGGGACTTCCCTACGAGCAGTACTTC.